A selection of T cell receptor beta chains follows, all from one sample in a study of cytomegalovirus exposure and HLA in healthy donors. Here immunoSEQ multiplex PCR was the method, and the copy in TCRdb shows in-frame clones only, minus some. The sample yields about 78,000 clones, approximately 84% seen once. Sequencing was carried out using PBMCs. Receptor source: a woman in her forties or fifties in good health and CMV-seronegative. CDR3s include the opening cysteine and the closing phenylalanine or tryptophan. The D gene is left open where the match is weak. Clone size appears in some rows only: once, few, many, or a class for an expanded clone.

j_call clone_size v_call d_call cdr3_nt cdr3_aa
TRBJ2-3 NA TRBV27 NA TGTGCCAGCAGTTTAACTGGGGGCGGGGGCATTGATTTT CASSLTGGGGIDF
TRBJ2-7 NA TRBV4-1 NA TGCGCCAGCAGCCCCCAGGGGGTAGCGGGGCACTACGAGCAGTACTTC CASSPQGVAGHYEQYF
TRBJ2-3 NA TRBV4-2 NA TGTGCCAGCAGCCCCCGGGGGGCAGCGGATACGCAGTATTTT CASSPRGAADTQYF
TRBJ1-4 NA TRBV5-1 NA TGCGCCAGCAGCTTGGGTGGGGCCACTAATGAAAAACTGTTTTTT CASSLGGATNEKLFF
TRBJ1-6 NA TRBV19 NA TGTGCCAGTAGTATGTCAGATTACTATAATTCACCCCTCCACTTT CASSMSDYYNSPLHF
TRBJ2-3 NA TRBV7-2 TRBD2 TGTGCCAGCAGCTTTGCCGGGACTAGCGGTACAGATACGCAGTATTTT CASSFAGTSGTDTQYF
TRBJ2-1 NA TRBV7-7 TRBD1 TGTGCTAGCAGCTCAGGGGGAACTAGCTCCTACAATGAGCAGTTCTTC CASSSGGTSSYNEQFF
TRBJ1-6 NA TRBV5-4 NA TGTGCCAGCAGCTTGGGGCAGACCTATAATTCACCCCTCCACTTT CASSLGQTYNSPLHF
TRBJ2-1 NA TRBV11-2 TRBD1 TGTGCCAGCAGCTCCAGGGGGTATTACAATGAGCAGTTCTTC CASSSRGYYNEQFF
TRBJ1-4 once TRBV6-5 TRBD1 TGTGCCAGCAGTTACTCGAAGGGGACAGGTGAAAAACTGTTTTTT CASSYSKGTGEKLFF
TRBJ1-2 NA TRBV4-2 NA TGTGCCAGCAGCTCCGGGCAGGGCGGGGGTTATGGCTACACCTTC CASSSGQGGGYGYTF
TRBJ1-1 NA TRBV19 TRBD1 TGTGCCAGTAGTACCCACAGGGGGCTCGGTGAAGCTTTCTTT CASSTHRGLGEAFF
TRBJ2-1 NA TRBV2 TRBD2 TGTGCCAGCTTGGGACTAGCGGGAGGGCGGCAGTTCTTC CASLGLAGGRQFF
TRBJ2-7 NA TRBV4-1 NA TGCGCCAGCAGCCAAACAGACTCCTACGAGCAGTACTTC CASSQTDSYEQYF
TRBJ2-2 few TRBV2 NA TGTGCCAGCAGTGAGAGAATGGCCGGGGAGCTGTTTTTT CASSERMAGELFF
TRBJ2-3 NA TRBV29-1 NA TGCAGCGTTGACCGGGGGAACACAGATACGCAGTATTTT CSVDRGNTDTQYF
TRBJ2-5 once TRBV7-2 NA TGTGCCAGCAGCCCCCTGTTACAAGAGACCCAGTACTTC CASSPLLQETQYF
TRBJ1-6 NA TRBV4-1 NA TGCGCCAGCAGCCAAGATCAGGGGAATTCACCCCTCCACTTT CASSQDQGNSPLHF
TRBJ1-2 few TRBV30 NA TGTGCCTGGAGTCTTTCGGGACTTGGTACAAACTATGGCTACACCTTC CAWSLSGLGTNYGYTF
TRBJ2-1 NA TRBV19 TRBD1 TGTGCCAGTAGTATTCAGGGGGCGGATGAGCAGTTCTTC CASSIQGADEQFF
TRBJ1-6 NA TRBV6-1 NA TGTGCCAGCAGTGACCTACGGGTGGTCCAAAATTCACCCCTCCACTTT CASSDLRVVQNSPLHF
TRBJ2-7 NA TRBV27 NA TGTGCCAGCAGTTTAGGGGCTGGGTACCCCACCTACGAGCAGTACTTC CASSLGAGYPTYEQYF
TRBJ2-1 NA TRBV27 TRBD1 TGTGCCAGCAGTCCACTCGACAGGGGGGATGAGCAGTTCTTC CASSPLDRGDEQFF
TRBJ2-1 NA TRBV10-3 NA TGTGCCATCAGTGAGTATGGCCCACAGAGCTCCTACAATGAGCAGTTCTTC CAISEYGPQSSYNEQFF
TRBJ1-1 NA TRBV4-1 NA TGCGCCAGCAGCCAAGAGACAGAAGCTTTCTTT CASSQETEAFF
TRBJ1-1 NA TRBV7-9 NA TGTGCCAGCAGCCTAGGGACTTCTAATGAAGCTTTCTTT CASSLGTSNEAFF
TRBJ2-1 NA TRBV27 TRBD1 TGTGCCAGCAGTTATTCAGGGGGTGAGCAGTTCTTC CASSYSGGEQFF
TRBJ2-7 NA TRBV19 NA TGTGCCAGTAGTATTGGGGCTTCCTACGAGCAGTACTTC CASSIGASYEQYF
TRBJ1-3 NA TRBV15 NA TGTGCCACCAAAGACCCTAGCTCTGGAAACACCATATATTTT CATKDPSSGNTIYF
TRBJ1-4 NA TRBV12-5 NA TGTGCTAGCCGGGGGGGACTTAATGAAAAACTGTTTTTT CASRGGLNEKLFF
TRBJ1-2 NA TRBV6-4 NA TGTGCCAGCAAGGGGTTTTACTATGGCTACACCTTC CASKGFYYGYTF
TRBJ2-4 NA TRBV7-2 NA TGTGCCAGCAGCTTCGGTAGTACGGGGGAAAGCAAAAACATTCAGTACTTC CASSFGSTGESKNIQYF
TRBJ2-1 NA TRBV5-1 TRBD1 TGCGCCAGCAGCTTGGTCATAGGACAGGCCAGTGAGCAGTTCTTC CASSLVIGQASEQFF
TRBJ1-6 NA TRBV6-5 NA TGTGCCAGCAGTACAGGGTATTCACCCCTCCACTTT CASSTGYSPLHF
TRBJ2-1 NA TRBV5-1 TRBD2 TGCGCCAGCAGCTTGTCCGGACTAGTATACAATGAGCAGTTCTTC CASSLSGLVYNEQFF
TRBJ2-1 NA TRBV30 NA TGTGCCTGGAGTGTTGGCCGGGAGAATGAGCAGTTCTTC CAWSVGRENEQFF
TRBJ1-2 NA TRBV20-1 TRBD1 TGCAGTTCGGACAGGGAATACACCTTC CSSDREYTF
TRBJ1-1 once TRBV4-3 TRBD1 TGCGCCAGCAGCCAACCGGGACAGGGGTCCGGTGAAGCTTTCTTT CASSQPGQGSGEAFF
TRBJ2-3 NA TRBV4-3 TRBD2 TGCGCCAGCAGTCGAAGGACTAGCGGACCCGGCGACGGCACAGATACGCAGTATTTT CASSRRTSGPGDGTDTQYF
TRBJ1-6 once TRBV9 NA TGTGCCAGCAGCGTAGTGCCAGGAAATTCACCCCTCCACTTT CASSVVPGNSPLHF
TRBJ2-1 NA TRBV7-9 NA TGTTCCAGCAGCTTACGCTACAATGAGCAGTTCTTC CSSSLRYNEQFF
TRBJ1-1 NA TRBV5-1 NA TGCGCCAGCAGCGGAGGACGGGGGAAGGTCACTGAAGCTTTCTTT CASSGGRGKVTEAFF
TRBJ2-7 NA TRBV6-4 TRBD1 TGTGCCAGCAGTGACTCCGAGGACAGGGGCTACGAGCAGTACTTC CASSDSEDRGYEQYF
TRBJ2-7 NA TRBV5-4 TRBD1 TGTGCCAGCAGCCCTGACAGGGGGCTTTCCTCCTACGAGCAGTACTTC CASSPDRGLSSYEQYF
TRBJ2-7 NA TRBV2 NA TGTGCCAGCAGTGGTTCAGCGGCCTACGAGCAGTACTTC CASSGSAAYEQYF
TRBJ1-6 NA TRBV30 NA TGTGCCTGGAGTGTAAGGGGACTCCAAAATTCCCCCCTCCACTTT CAWSVRGLQNSPLHF
TRBJ1-5 NA TRBV10-3 NA TGTGCCATCAGGGGAGATAGCAATCAACCCCAGCATTTT CAIRGDSNQPQHF
TRBJ1-2 NA TRBV19 TRBD1 TGTGCCAGTAGTATAGGTATAGGGACAGTAAACTATGGCTACACCTTC CASSIGIGTVNYGYTF
TRBJ2-1 NA TRBV7-9 NA TGTGCCAGCAGCTTACCTAGCTTGAATGAGCAGTTCTTC CASSLPSLNEQFF
TRBJ1-1 NA TRBV7-3 NA TGTGCCAGCAGCTCAGGACTGGGTAACACTGAAGCTTTCTTT CASSSGLGNTEAFF
TRBJ2-1 NA TRBV10-3 TRBD2 TGTGCCATCGGAACTAGCGGGCCAAATGAGCAGTTCTTC CAIGTSGPNEQFF
TRBJ2-7 NA TRBV19 TRBD1 TGTGCCACCTCGGCTGGGACAGGGGTTCACGAGCAGTACTTC CATSAGTGVHEQYF
TRBJ2-1 once TRBV5-1 NA TGCGCCAGCAGCTTGGAATCGGTTGGTGATGAGCAGTTCTTC CASSLESVGDEQFF
TRBJ1-1 NA TRBV14 NA TGTGCCAGCAGCCATGAGGCACAGGCGAACACTGAAGCTTTCTTT CASSHEAQANTEAFF
TRBJ1-2 NA TRBV5-4 NA TGTGCCAGCAGCTTACGGGGGATCAATGGCTACACCTTC CASSLRGINGYTF
TRBJ2-7 once TRBV19 TRBD2 TGTGCCAGTAGTATAGGACTAGCCGTCTACGAGCAGTACTTC CASSIGLAVYEQYF
TRBJ2-7 NA TRBV5-5 NA TGTGCCAGCAGCTTTGAGGGAGCTCCAGGTGAGCAGTACTTC CASSFEGAPGEQYF
TRBJ2-1 NA TRBV5-4 NA TGTGCCAGCAGCCCCTGGTTGGGTGAGCGACATGAGCAGTTCTTC CASSPWLGERHEQFF
TRBJ1-1 NA TRBV14 TRBD1 TGTGCCAGCAGCCAACAGGGGGTGACTGAAGCTTTCTTT CASSQQGVTEAFF
TRBJ2-7 NA TRBV9 TRBD2 TGTGCCAGCAGCGTACTGCTAGCGGGAGTTTTCTACGAGCAGTACTTC CASSVLLAGVFYEQYF